The clone carrying this T cell receptor (beta chain) was picked up many times. Primers used for first-strand cDNA, a TRAV- and TRBV-specific set, covered both alpha and beta chains. Using a constant-region primer together with a V-primer adapter, TCRs were subjected to roughly 20 PCR cycles of amplification. TCRdb re-called the reads through MiXCR, storing one row per CDR3 protein. The table lists 80,000 or so distinct CDR3 sequences, 15% to 20% of them singletons, with roughly 1.4% in the top ten. The record originates from a study of low-dose radiotherapy and immunotherapy resistance in tumors. Across the whole study: Every two weeks, cyclophosphamide 200 mg/m2 was infused one day before radiation plus immunotherapy.

As for time point: after trial treatment. The treatment was: LDRT plus nivolumab, ipilimumab, low-dose cyclophosphamide and aspirin (RACIN trial). Low-dose radiotherapy, low-dose cyclophosphamide, aspirin, ipilimumab and nivolumab were all given to the donors. J lost 2 bases, V lost 3 bases, and 2 bases had no gene match. This CDR3 has 14 amino acids. Germline V gives CDR1 ENHRY, CDR2 SYGVKD. V and J are TRBV10-3 and TRBJ2-3; 7 bases are a match to TRBD2. The sequence derives from a male donor with prostate cancer. Sequenced here: PBMCs, sampled after low-dose radiotherapy plus immunotherapy. CDR3 in DNA: TGTGCCATCAGTGAACTAGCGAACACAGATACGCAGTATTTT. This encodes CAISELANTDTQYF.